This T cell receptor (beta chain) is from a study of cytomegalovirus exposure and HLA in healthy donors. TCRdb keeps only in-frame clones here, not all; method: immunoSEQ multiplex PCR. The sample lists more than 95,000 clones; about 87% were seen once. The sequenced sample consisted of PBMCs. This TCR was recovered from a woman between 18 and 29 years old in good health and CMV-seronegative.

The CDR3 spells CASSLPNQGLGYGSPLHF. As DNA, the CDR3 is TGTGCCAGCAGTTTACCCAATCAGGGACTTGGGTATGGTTCACCCCTCCACTTT. The chain recombines TRBV28 with TRBJ1-6; a possible D gene is TRBD1 (5 bases). CDR1 MDHEN and CDR2 SYDVKM come from the germline V gene. The CDR3 covers 18 residues. Trimming cost V 2 bases and J 9 bases, with 23 bases left between them.